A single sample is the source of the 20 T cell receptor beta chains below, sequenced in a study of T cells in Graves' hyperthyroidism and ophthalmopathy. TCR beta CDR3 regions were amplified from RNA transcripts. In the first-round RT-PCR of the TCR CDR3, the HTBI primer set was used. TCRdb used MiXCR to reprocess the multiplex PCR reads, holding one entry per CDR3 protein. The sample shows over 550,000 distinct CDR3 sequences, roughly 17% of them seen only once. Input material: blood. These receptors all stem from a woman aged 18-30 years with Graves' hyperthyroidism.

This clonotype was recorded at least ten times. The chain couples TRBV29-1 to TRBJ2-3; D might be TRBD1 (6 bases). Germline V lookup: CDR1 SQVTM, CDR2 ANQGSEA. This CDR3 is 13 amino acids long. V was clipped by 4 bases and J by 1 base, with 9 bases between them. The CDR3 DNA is TGCAGCGTTGTACGGACAGGCACAGATACGCAGTATTTT. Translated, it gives CSVVRTGTDTQYF.

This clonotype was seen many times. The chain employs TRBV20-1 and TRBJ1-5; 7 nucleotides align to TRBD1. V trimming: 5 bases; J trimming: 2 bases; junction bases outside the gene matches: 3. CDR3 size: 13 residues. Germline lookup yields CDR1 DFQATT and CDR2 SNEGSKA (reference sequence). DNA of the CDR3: TGCAGTGCTCACAGGGGCGGCAATCAGCCCCAGCATTTT. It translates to CSAHRGGNQPQHF.

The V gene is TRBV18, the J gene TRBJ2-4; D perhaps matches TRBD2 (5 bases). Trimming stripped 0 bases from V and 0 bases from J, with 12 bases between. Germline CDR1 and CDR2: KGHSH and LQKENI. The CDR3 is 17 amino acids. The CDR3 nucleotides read TGTGCCAGCTCACCACCGAAGGAGGCGTTAGCCAAAAACATTCAGTACTTC. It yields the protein CASSPPKEALAKNIQYF.

CDR3 coding DNA: TGTGCCAGCAGCGCCTTCCTACGCACAGATACGCAGTATTTT. Amino acids: CASSAFLRTDTQYF. V and J are TRBV9 and TRBJ2-3; unclear D gene. V lost 3 bases to trimming and J lost 1 base, with 9 bases between them. The CDR3 extends over 14 amino acids. The germline V gene encodes CDR1 SGDLS and CDR2 YYNGEE.

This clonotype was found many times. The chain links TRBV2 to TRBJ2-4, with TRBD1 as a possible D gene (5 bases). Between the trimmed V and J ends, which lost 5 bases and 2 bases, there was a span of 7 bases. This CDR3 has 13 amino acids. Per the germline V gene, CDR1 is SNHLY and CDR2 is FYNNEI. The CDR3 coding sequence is TGTGCCAGCAGTCCGGACACCAAAAACATTCAGTACTTC. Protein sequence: CASSPDTKNIQYF.

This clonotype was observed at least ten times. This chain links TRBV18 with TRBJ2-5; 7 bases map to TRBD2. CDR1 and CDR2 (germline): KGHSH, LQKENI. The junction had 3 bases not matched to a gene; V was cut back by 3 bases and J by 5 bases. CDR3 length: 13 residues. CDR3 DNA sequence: TGTGCCAGCTCACCGAAGGGAGGGGAGACCCAGTACTTC. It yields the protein CASSPKGGETQYF.

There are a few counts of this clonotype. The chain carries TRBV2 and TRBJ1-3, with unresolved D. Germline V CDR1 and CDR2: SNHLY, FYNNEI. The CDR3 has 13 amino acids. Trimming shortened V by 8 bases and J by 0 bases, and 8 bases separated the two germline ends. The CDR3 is CASLWDSGNTIYF. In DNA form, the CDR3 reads TGTGCCAGCCTTTGGGACTCTGGAAACACCATATATTTT.

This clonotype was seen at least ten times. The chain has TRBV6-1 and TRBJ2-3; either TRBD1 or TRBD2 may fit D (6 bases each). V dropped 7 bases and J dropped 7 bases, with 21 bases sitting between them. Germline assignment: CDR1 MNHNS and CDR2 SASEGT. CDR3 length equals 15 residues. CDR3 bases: TGTGCCAGCATCGAGGCCGGGGGCACCTCAAATACGCAGTATTTT. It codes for CASIEAGGTSNTQYF.

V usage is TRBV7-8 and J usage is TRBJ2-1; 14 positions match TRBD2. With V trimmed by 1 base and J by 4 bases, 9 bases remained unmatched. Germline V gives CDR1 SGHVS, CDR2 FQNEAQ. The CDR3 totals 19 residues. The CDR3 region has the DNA TGTGCCAGCAGCTTAGAGGGGACTAGCGGGGGATCCCTGTACAATGAGCAGTTCTTC. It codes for CASSLEGTSGGSLYNEQFF.

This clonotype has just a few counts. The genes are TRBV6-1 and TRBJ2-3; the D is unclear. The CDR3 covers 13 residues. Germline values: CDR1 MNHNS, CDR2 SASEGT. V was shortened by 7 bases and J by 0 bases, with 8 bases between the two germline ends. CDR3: CASILTSTDTQYF. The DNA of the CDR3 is TGTGCCAGCATATTGACTAGCACAGATACGCAGTATTTT.

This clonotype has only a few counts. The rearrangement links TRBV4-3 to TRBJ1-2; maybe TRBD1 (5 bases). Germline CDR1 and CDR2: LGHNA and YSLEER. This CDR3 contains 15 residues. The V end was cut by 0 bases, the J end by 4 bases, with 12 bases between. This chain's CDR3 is CASSQEAGKRYGYTF. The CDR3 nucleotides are TGCGCCAGCAGCCAAGAGGCAGGGAAGCGCTATGGCTACACCTTC.

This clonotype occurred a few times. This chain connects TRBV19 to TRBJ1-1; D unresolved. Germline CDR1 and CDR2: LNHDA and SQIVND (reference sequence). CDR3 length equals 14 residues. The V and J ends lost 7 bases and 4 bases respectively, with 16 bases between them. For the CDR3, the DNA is TGTGCCAGTACTTTCTACGGGAGTGGCACTGAAGCTTTCTTT. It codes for CASTFYGSGTEAFF.

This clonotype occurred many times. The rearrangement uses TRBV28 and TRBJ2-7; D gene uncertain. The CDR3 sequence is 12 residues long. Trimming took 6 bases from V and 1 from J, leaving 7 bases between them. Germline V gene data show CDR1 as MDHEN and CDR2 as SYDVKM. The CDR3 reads CASSPYSYEQYF. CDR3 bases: TGTGCCAGCAGCCCCTATTCCTACGAGCAGTACTTC. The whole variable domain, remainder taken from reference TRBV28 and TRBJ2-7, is DVKVTQSSRYLVKRTGEKVFLECVQDMDHENMFWYRQDPGLGLRLIYFSYDVKMKEKGDIPEGYSVSREKKERFSLILESASTNQTSMYLCASSPYSYEQYFGPGTRLTVT.

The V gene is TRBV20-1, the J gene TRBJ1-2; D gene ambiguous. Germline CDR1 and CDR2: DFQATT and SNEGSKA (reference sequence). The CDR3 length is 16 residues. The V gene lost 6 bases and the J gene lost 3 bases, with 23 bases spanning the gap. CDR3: CSARSRNKEMDYGYTF. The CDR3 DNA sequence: TGCAGTGCCCGCAGTAGAAACAAAGAAATGGACTATGGCTACACCTTC.

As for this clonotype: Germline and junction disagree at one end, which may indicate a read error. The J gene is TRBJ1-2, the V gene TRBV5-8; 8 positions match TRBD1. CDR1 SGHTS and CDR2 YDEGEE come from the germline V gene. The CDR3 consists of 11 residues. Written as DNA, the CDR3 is TGTGCCCGCAGGACAGGGCTCGGCTACACCTTC. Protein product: CARRTGLGYTF.

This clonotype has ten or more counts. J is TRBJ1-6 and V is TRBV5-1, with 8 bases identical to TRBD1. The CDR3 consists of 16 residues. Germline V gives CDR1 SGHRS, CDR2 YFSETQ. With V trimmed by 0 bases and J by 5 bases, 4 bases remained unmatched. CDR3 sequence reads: CASSLGRDRNNSPLHF. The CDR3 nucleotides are TGCGCCAGCAGCTTGGGGAGGGACAGGAATAATTCACCCCTCCACTTT.

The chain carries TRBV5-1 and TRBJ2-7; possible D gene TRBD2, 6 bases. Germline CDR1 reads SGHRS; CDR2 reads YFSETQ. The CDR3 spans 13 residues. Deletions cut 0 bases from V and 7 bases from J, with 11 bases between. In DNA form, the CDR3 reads TGCGCCAGCAGCTTGGTGGGACTGTGGGAGCAGTACTTC. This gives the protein CASSLVGLWEQYF.

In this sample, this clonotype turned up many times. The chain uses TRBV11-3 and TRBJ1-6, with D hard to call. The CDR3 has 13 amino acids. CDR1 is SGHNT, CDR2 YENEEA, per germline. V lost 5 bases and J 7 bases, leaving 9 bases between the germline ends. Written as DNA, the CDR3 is TGTGCCAGCAGCGTTGGGGAGAATTCACCCCTCCACTTT. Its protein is CASSVGENSPLHF.

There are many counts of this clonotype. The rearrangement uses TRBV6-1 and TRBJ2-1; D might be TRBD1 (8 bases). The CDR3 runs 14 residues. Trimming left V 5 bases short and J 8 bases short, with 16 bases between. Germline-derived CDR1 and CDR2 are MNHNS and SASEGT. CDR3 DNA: TGTGCCAGCAGTCGGACAGGGAGGGCCGATGAGCAGTTCTTC. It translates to CASSRTGRADEQFF.

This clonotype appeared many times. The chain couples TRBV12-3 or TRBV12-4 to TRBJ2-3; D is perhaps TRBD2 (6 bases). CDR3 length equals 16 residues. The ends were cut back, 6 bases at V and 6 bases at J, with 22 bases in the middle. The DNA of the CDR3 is TGTGCCAGCAGCTTGGGACTGCTGATGAGCGTTGATACGCAGTATTTT. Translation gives CASSLGLLMSVDTQYF.